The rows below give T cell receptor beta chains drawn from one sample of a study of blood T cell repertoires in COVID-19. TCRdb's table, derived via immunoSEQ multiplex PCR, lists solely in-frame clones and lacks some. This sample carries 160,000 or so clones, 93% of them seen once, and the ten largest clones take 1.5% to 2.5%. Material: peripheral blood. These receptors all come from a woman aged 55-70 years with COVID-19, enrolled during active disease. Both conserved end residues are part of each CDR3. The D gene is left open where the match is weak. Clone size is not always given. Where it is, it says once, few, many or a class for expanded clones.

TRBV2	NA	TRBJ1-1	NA	CASSRDSLRDTEAFF	TGTGCCAGCAGCCGGGACTCTTTGAGGGACACTGAAGCTTTCTTT
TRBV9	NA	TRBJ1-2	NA	CASSVGPRGLGGYTF	TGTGCCAGCAGCGTAGGACCCAGGGGTCTAGGGGGCTACACCTTC
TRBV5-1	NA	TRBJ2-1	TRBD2	CASSLAGLAGKNEQFF	TGCGCCAGCAGCTTGGCCGGACTAGCGGGGAAGAATGAGCAGTTCTTC
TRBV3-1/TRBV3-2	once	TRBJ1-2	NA	CASSQGAAANYGYTF	TGTGCCAGCAGCCAAGGAGCTGCAGCGAACTATGGCTACACCTTC
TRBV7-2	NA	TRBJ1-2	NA	CASSPSGGAHGYTF	TGTGCCAGCAGCCCCTCTGGGGGGGCGCATGGCTACACCTTC
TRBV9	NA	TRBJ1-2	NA	CASSVATDNYGYTF	TGTGCCAGCAGCGTAGCGACAGATAACTATGGCTACACCTTC
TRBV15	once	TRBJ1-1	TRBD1	CATSRVPGGPLNTEAFF	TGTGCCACCAGCAGAGTGCCAGGGGGCCCCCTGAACACTGAAGCTTTCTTT
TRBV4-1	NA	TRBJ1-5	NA	CASSQDYRNQPQHF	TGCGCCAGCAGCCAAGATTACCGGAATCAGCCCCAGCATTTT
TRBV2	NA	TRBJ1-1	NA	CASSVNTEAFF	TGTGCCAGCTCGGTGAACACTGAAGCTTTCTTT
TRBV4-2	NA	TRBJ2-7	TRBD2	CASSLEPGLAYEQYF	TGTGCCAGCAGCCTGGAGCCGGGACTAGCGTACGAGCAGTACTTC
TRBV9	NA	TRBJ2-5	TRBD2	CASSPLWTSGGGETQYF	TGTGCCAGCAGCCCACTTTGGACTAGCGGGGGGGGAGAGACCCAGTACTTC
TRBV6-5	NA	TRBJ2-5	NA	CASSIQQETQYF	TGTGCCAGCAGTATCCAGCAAGAGACCCAGTACTTC
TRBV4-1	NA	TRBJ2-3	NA	CASSQEDQGKDTQYF	TGCGCCAGCAGCCAAGAGGATCAGGGAAAAGATACGCAGTATTTT
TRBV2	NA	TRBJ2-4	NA	CASSLGLASPIQYF	TGTGCCAGCAGTCTGGGGCTGGCGAGCCCCATTCAGTACTTC